This T cell receptor beta chain appears in the sequencing data of a study of monozygotic twins with inflammatory bowel disease. Study-wide results and limits: By inverse Simpson index, TCRbeta diversity was lower in IBD patients than in healthy co-twins. Lower sharing of clonotypes with other individuals was seen in IBD patients than in healthy twins. This was most marked in patients showing signs of disease activity.

Germline CDR1 is SGHRS and CDR2 is YFSETQ. CDR3 size: 14 residues. After skipping T cell sorting, the authors isolated total RNA from whole blood. As to this clonotype: What it recognizes is unknown.

With around 15 and 9 cycles respectively, two nested PCRs were carried out on TCRalpha and TCRbeta cDNA. TCRdb reprocessed the 5' RACE reads, keeping one entry per CDR3 protein, no DNA. The sample's table shows a few hundred thousand distinct CDR3 sequences. Sequenced: blood. The rearrangement uses TRBV5-1 and TRBJ1-1; the D gene TCRdb calls, TRBD1, cannot be checked with no DNA. The clonotype was recovered from a human donor with ulcerative colitis or Crohn's disease, or a healthy co-twin of an affected twin (not recorded which). The CDR3 region is CASSLTVGRIEAFF.